Listed below are T cell receptor beta chains from one sample, sequenced in a study of OX40 agonist ivuxolimab in advanced cancers. Generated by immunoSEQ multiplex PCR, the TCRdb table keeps only in-frame clones and is missing some. The sample gives around 100,000 clones, 70% to 90% of which show up once; around 0.16% is in the top ten. This material consisted of CD4+ or CD8+ T cells sorted from blood, taken in a trial of the OX40 agonist ivuxolimab. These receptors originate from an adult with an advanced solid tumor such as melanoma, head and neck, liver or kidney cancer. The CDR3 runs from the conserved cysteine through the conserved F or W. A D gene is named only where the DNA matches it firmly. For some rows the clone size is stated as once, few or many, or as a class when expanded; others skip it.

J	V	D	size	DNA	CDR3
TRBJ2-1	TRBV19	TRBD2	.	TGTGCCAGTATACGTACTAGCGGTCCCCGAAGCAATGAGCAGTTCTTC	CASIRTSGPRSNEQFF
TRBJ2-1	TRBV2	.	.	TGTGCCAGCAGTGAACGGCGGAGCTCCTACAATGAGCAGTTCTTC	CASSERRSSYNEQFF
TRBJ1-5	TRBV19	.	once	TGTGCCAGTAGGTTAAGTGGGTTTGATCAGCCCCAGCATTTT	CASRLSGFDQPQHF
TRBJ2-3	TRBV5-4	.	.	TGTGCCAGCAGCTTGGGTGGCCTAAGGCGAGATACGCAGTATTTT	CASSLGGLRRDTQYF
TRBJ2-3	TRBV19	.	.	TGTGCCACTAGAGATTGGAGGGGTAGGAAGCCAGATACGCAGTATTTT	CATRDWRGRKPDTQYF
TRBJ1-6	TRBV4-1	TRBD1	few	TGCGCCAGCAGCCCACAGACAGGGAGGGCGTCACCCCTCCACTTT	CASSPQTGRASPLHF
TRBJ2-3	TRBV5-4	TRBD2	once	TGTGCCAGCAGCTTAGGGGCGACTAGCGGGAGCTCGGATACGCAGTATTTT	CASSLGATSGSSDTQYF
TRBJ2-2	TRBV25-1	.	.	TGTGCCAGCAGTGGTTTGAGCTTTACCGGGGAGCTGTTTTTT	CASSGLSFTGELFF
TRBJ1-5	TRBV30	.	.	TGTGCCTGGAGTGAGGGTATCAGCAATCAGCCCCAGCATTTT	CAWSEGISNQPQHF
TRBJ2-5	TRBV28	.	.	TGTGCCAGCAGTCCATATCTGGCGGGGGAGACCCAGTACTTC	CASSPYLAGETQYF
TRBJ1-5	TRBV19	.	few	TGTGCCAGTAGTATATCCCGGTTTCTGCCCCAGCATTTT	CASSISRFLPQHF
TRBJ2-7	TRBV6-5	TRBD1	.	TGTGCCAGCAGTTCGTCCGGGACAGGGTTCGAGCAGTACTTC	CASSSSGTGFEQYF
TRBJ2-7	TRBV7-9	TRBD2	.	TGTGCCAGCAGCGATAGACTAGCGGGGTCCTACGAGCAGTACTTC	CASSDRLAGSYEQYF
TRBJ2-2	TRBV5-1	TRBD1	.	TGCGCCAGCAGCTTGGATTCAGGGGGCACCGGGGAGCTGTTTTTT	CASSLDSGGTGELFF
TRBJ2-1	TRBV6-1	TRBD2	.	TGTGCCAGCAAATCTAGCGGGGCCGCCGCGGATGAGCAGTTCTTC	CASKSSGAAADEQFF
TRBJ2-5	TRBV6-6	.	once	TGTGCCAGCAGCCGGGACACCTACCAAGAGACCCAGTACTTC	CASSRDTYQETQYF
TRBJ2-3	TRBV19	TRBD1	.	TGTGCCAGTAGTAGAGGACAGGGCAGAGACACAGATACGCAGTATTTT	CASSRGQGRDTDTQYF
TRBJ2-7	TRBV5-1	TRBD1	.	TGCGCCAGCAGCTTGGCCCGGGACAGGGCCTACGAGCAGTACTTC	CASSLARDRAYEQYF
TRBJ1-5	TRBV6-1	.	.	TGTGCCAGCAGTGAATTGCACGGTTGGAGTCAGCCCCAGCATTTT	CASSELHGWSQPQHF
TRBJ2-2	TRBV4-1	TRBD2	.	TGCGCCAGCAGCCAAGAGGGAGGGACCGGGGAGCTGTTTTTT	CASSQEGGTGELFF
TRBJ2-7	TRBV9	.	.	TGTGCCAGCAGCGTACACCCCCAGCGGGAGCAGTACTTC	CASSVHPQREQYF
TRBJ2-3	TRBV11-3	.	.	TGTGCCAGCAGCCAGACTACAATGGGCACAGATACGCAGTATTTT	CASSQTTMGTDTQYF
TRBJ1-1	TRBV5-1	.	.	TGCGCCAGCAGCTCCCGCGGGATGGCTGAAGCTTTCTTT	CASSSRGMAEAFF